A single sample gave rise to the 21 T cell receptor beta chains below, sequenced in a study of cytomegalovirus exposure and HLA in healthy donors. The study ran its PCR with 60 Vbeta and 13 Jbeta primers. Assay used: immunoSEQ multiplex PCR; TCRdb lists only in-frame clones, some missing. Here the sample spans over 100,000 clones, over 65% being singletons. The material sequenced was PBMCs. The receptors here all came from a middle-aged woman in good health and CMV-seronegative.

The gene calls are TRBV7-3 and TRBJ2-3; 7 bases match TRBD2. In germline, CDR1 is SGHTA, CDR2 FQGTGA. This CDR3 comprises 12 residues. With V trimmed by 6 bases and J by 9 bases, 6 bases remained unmatched. CDR3 in DNA: TGTGCCAGCAGTATAGCCGGGGGGACGCAGTATTTT. It encodes CASSIAGGTQYF.

This clone was seen a few times. The rearrangement uses TRBV11-3 and TRBJ2-1; no clear D. V gave up 3 bases and J gave up 0 bases, with 6 bases separating them. This CDR3 contains 14 residues. Per germline, CDR1 SGHNT and CDR2 YENEEA. CDR3 in DNA: TGTGCCAGCAGCTTGTCGGGCTCCTACAATGAGCAGTTCTTC. Translated: CASSLSGSYNEQFF.

The sample holds one count of this clone. The chain couples TRBV28 to TRBJ2-7, with TRBD2 as a possible D gene (5 bases). Germline CDR1 is MDHEN and CDR2 is SYDVKM. The CDR3 covers 15 residues. V was shortened by 2 bases and J by 3 bases, with 14 bases between the two germline ends. The CDR3 region has the DNA TGTGCCAGCAGTTTAGCACCAACGGGGATCTACGAGCAGTACTTC. It is translated as CASSLAPTGIYEQYF.

This clone was detected only once. The rearrangement uses TRBV6-5 and TRBJ2-7; no clear D. This CDR3 has 14 residues. Germline CDR1 is MNHEY and CDR2 is SVGAGI. V lost 11 bases, J lost 1 base, and 18 bases lay in between. The CDR3 coding sequence is TGTGCCGCCGGGTCCCCCTGGTTTTCCTACGAGCAGTACTTC. Protein: CAAGSPWFSYEQYF.

The chain carries TRBV20-1 and TRBJ2-7, with D hard to call. This CDR3 is 11 amino acids long. CDR1 DFQATT and CDR2 SNEGSKA come from the germline V gene (reference sequence). CDR3 protein: CVPGGDYEQYF. In DNA form, the CDR3 reads TGCGTTCCTGGCGGAGACTACGAGCAGTACTTC.

The chain couples TRBV13 to TRBJ2-1, with D tentatively TRBD1 (6 bases). The V gene's germline CDR1 is PRHDT and CDR2 FYEKMQ (reference sequence). The ends were cut back, 6 bases at V and 4 bases at J, with 22 bases in the middle. This CDR3 comprises 17 residues. CDR3 coding DNA: TGTGCCAGCAGTTTACTTTTGGGGGACACCGGTTACAATGAGCAGTTCTTC. Translating it yields CASSLLLGDTGYNEQFF.

The chain carries TRBV13 and TRBJ1-1, with TRBD1 as a possible D gene (5 bases). V lost 4 bases and J lost 4, with 10 bases in between. Per the germline V gene, CDR1 is PRHDT and CDR2 is FYEKMQ (reference sequence). The CDR3 is 13 residues long. CDR3 in amino acids: CASSYGGATEAFF. CDR3 nucleotide sequence: TGTGCCAGCAGCTATGGAGGGGCCACTGAAGCTTTCTTT.

This chain links TRBV5-6 with TRBJ1-1; 8 bases are a match to TRBD1. Germline loops: CDR1 SGHDT, CDR2 YYEEEE. With 2 bases clipped from V and 3 bases from J, the junction kept 9 bases outside the gene matches. The CDR3 has 16 amino acids. CDR3 residues: CASSFWTGLSDTEAFF. CDR3 nucleotides: TGTGCCAGCAGCTTCTGGACAGGGCTTTCTGACACTGAAGCTTTCTTT.

This clone was counted only a few times. This chain uses TRBV28 with TRBJ1-2; D gene uncertain. Germline V gives CDR1 MDHEN, CDR2 SYDVKM. CDR3 length equals 17 residues. Trimming shortened V by 2 bases and J by 3 bases, and 19 bases separated the two germline ends. This CDR3 reads CASSLRGMRLGHYGYTF. CDR3 sequence (DNA): TGTGCCAGCAGTTTACGGGGAATGCGCCTAGGTCACTATGGCTACACCTTC.

The chain combines TRBV5-5 with TRBJ1-2; 9 bases agree with TRBD1. Germline V CDR1 and CDR2: SGHKS, YYEKEE (reference sequence). V was clipped by 2 bases and J by 4 bases; unmatched bases: 6. This CDR3 has 15 residues. Here the CDR3 reads CASSLGTGISYGYTF. In DNA form, the CDR3 reads TGTGCCAGCAGCTTAGGGACAGGGATTTCCTATGGCTACACCTTC.

The V call is TRBV6-5, the J call TRBJ2-7; a weak D match, TRBD2 (5 bases). The CDR3 contains 14 residues. Germline-derived CDR1 and CDR2 are MNHEY and SVGAGI. The germline V and J ends were trimmed by 2 bases and 5 bases, with 13 bases remaining between them. CDR3 in DNA: TGTGCCAGCAGTTACGTCGGGGTCGGGGACGAGCAGTACTTC. It codes for CASSYVGVGDEQYF.

This clone was seen once. V is TRBV7-9 and J is TRBJ2-7; the D is unclear. The germline V gene has CDR1 SEHNR and CDR2 FQNEAQ (reference sequence). The CDR3 contains 11 residues. V was cut by 5 bases and J by 5 bases, with 7 bases left in between. CDR3 sequence: CASSPADEQYF. In DNA form, the CDR3 reads TGTGCCAGCAGCCCGGCGGACGAGCAGTACTTC.

J is TRBJ2-3 and V is TRBV7-6; tentative D call: TRBD1 (5 bases). The germline V gene encodes CDR1 SGHVS and CDR2 FNYEAQ. This CDR3 has 14 amino acids. Trimming removed 7 bases at V and 0 bases at J, with 11 bases between. The CDR3 region has the DNA TGTGCCAGCACCCCTTACAGGAGCACAGATACGCAGTATTTT. Translation: CASTPYRSTDTQYF.

V gene TRBV6-4 combines with J gene TRBJ1-1; D might be TRBD1 (5 bases). The ends were cut back, 3 bases at V and 3 bases at J, with 11 bases in the middle. The CDR3 covers 14 residues. The V gene's germline CDR1 is MRHNA and CDR2 SNTAGT. The chain's CDR3 is CASSEVGGDTEAFF. CDR3 in DNA: TGTGCCAGCAGTGAGGTCGGGGGGGACACTGAAGCTTTCTTT.

The CDR3 DNA reads as TGTGCCAGCAGTTACCTGGAGGGACAGAGCTACGAGCAGTACTTC. It encodes CASSYLEGQSYEQYF. The chain combines TRBV6-6 with TRBJ2-7; a weak D match, TRBD1 (7 bases). The CDR3 is 15 residues long. The germline CDR1 and CDR2 sequences are MNHNY and SVGAGI (reference sequence). The V and J ends lost 2 bases and 3 bases respectively, with 14 bases between them.

The rearrangement uses TRBV18 and TRBJ1-2; 8 bases match TRBD1. The ends lost 2 bases at V and 6 bases at J; junction bases unmatched: 2. From germline, CDR1 is KGHSH and CDR2 LQKENI. This CDR3 is built from 13 residues. CDR3 residues: CASSPAGGHGYTF. In DNA form, the CDR3 reads TGTGCCAGCTCACCAGCAGGGGGCCATGGCTACACCTTC.

The gene calls are TRBV7-2 and TRBJ2-1; tentatively, D is TRBD1 (6 bases). Germline loops: CDR1 SGHTA, CDR2 FQGNSA. V shed 2 bases and J shed 5 bases, with 16 bases lying between them. CDR3 length: 16 amino acids. The CDR3 nucleotides read TGTGCCAGCAGCTTAACAGGGTCTAGCCTCAACAATGAGCAGTTCTTC. Amino acids: CASSLTGSSLNNEQFF.

V gene TRBV7-2 combines with J gene TRBJ1-2; D is uncertain. The CDR3 runs 15 residues. With 1 base removed from V and 0 bases from J, the gap between germline ends came to 9 bases. The germline gives CDR1 SGHTA, CDR2 FQGNSA. The CDR3 spells CASSLGVLSNYGYTF. In DNA form, the CDR3 reads TGTGCCAGCAGCTTAGGAGTTCTCTCTAACTATGGCTACACCTTC.

The chain carries TRBV5-8 and TRBJ1-1; no firm D call. Germline assignment: CDR1 SGHTS and CDR2 YDEGEE. V lost 4 bases, J lost 9 bases, and 10 bases lay in between. This CDR3 has 11 amino acids. CDR3 loop: CASSQVTQAFF. CDR3 nucleotide sequence: TGTGCCAGCAGCCAGGTTACCCAAGCTTTCTTT. Looking up the rest from reference TRBV5-8 and TRBJ1-1 gives the full variable domain: EAGVTQSPTHLIKTRGQQATLRCSPISGHTSVYWYQQALGLGLQFLLWYDEGEERNRGNFPPRFSGRQFPNYSSELNVNALELEDSALYLCASSQVTQAFFGQGTRLTVV.

The genes are TRBV6-1 and TRBJ2-5; D might be TRBD2 (5 bases). This CDR3 has 12 residues. V dropped 6 bases and J dropped 2 bases, with 7 bases sitting between them. The V gene's germline CDR1 is MNHNS and CDR2 SASEGT. In nucleotides, the CDR3 is TGTGCCAGCAGGGACTGGCAAGAGACCCAGTACTTC. It translates to CASRDWQETQYF.

This clone was counted only a few times. J is TRBJ1-1 and V is TRBV7-3; D is unclear. CDR3 length: 12 amino acids. Germline V gene data show CDR1 as SGHTA and CDR2 as FQGTGA. V was cut by 3 bases and J by 1 base, with 3 bases left in between. The CDR3 sequence is CASSFGNTEAFF. Here the CDR3 DNA reads TGTGCCAGCAGCTTCGGGAACACTGAAGCTTTCTTT.